These 18 T cell receptor beta chains were sequenced from one sample in a study of CD8 T cells in Susac syndrome. RNA, at about 0.45 to 1 ug, was reverse transcribed with random hexamers. Each CDR3 protein gets one entry after TCRdb re-called the immunoSEQ multiplex PCR reads with MiXCR. Of approximately 150,000 distinct CDR3 sequences detected, around 95% appear once; the ten largest clones hold just over 0.13%. The sequenced sample consisted of CD4+ T cells from PBMCs. The origin of the receptors is a human donor in good health.

The rearrangement joins TRBV13 to TRBJ1-6, with D tentatively TRBD1 (6 bases). The CDR3 runs to 14 residues. The ends were cut back, 6 bases at V and 7 bases at J, with 13 bases in the middle. Germline V gives CDR1 PRHDT, CDR2 FYEKMQ (reference sequence). Written as DNA, the CDR3 is TGTGCCAGCAGACAGGGTCTAACCAATTCACCCCTCCACTTT. As protein: CASRQGLTNSPLHF.

The chain is built from TRBV28 and TRBJ2-5, with D perhaps TRBD1 (7 bases). Between the trimmed V and J ends, which lost 6 bases and 4 bases, there was a span of 15 bases. CDR1 and CDR2 (germline): MDHEN, SYDVKM. The CDR3 contains 14 residues. CDR3 nucleotides: TGTGCCAGCAGCAGGCCAGGGGGAGGAGAGACCCAGTACTTC. This encodes CASSRPGGGETQYF.

The chain uses TRBV20-1 and TRBJ1-1, with D uncertain. Trimming stripped 6 bases from V and 3 bases from J, with 14 bases between. CDR1 and CDR2 from the germline V gene are DFQATT and SNEGSKA (reference sequence). The CDR3 runs to 13 residues. The CDR3 is CSAPAGSHTEAFF. CDR3 nucleotides: TGCAGTGCACCGGCGGGCTCGCACACTGAAGCTTTCTTT.

The V gene is TRBV19, the J gene TRBJ2-7; 10 nucleotides match TRBD1. Germline CDR1 and CDR2: LNHDA and SQIVND (reference sequence). The V segment lost 3 bases and the J segment 1 base; nucleotides outside the gene matches: 3. The length of the CDR3 is 15 residues. CDR3: CASSIRTGGSYEQYF. For the CDR3, the DNA is TGTGCCAGTAGTATTCGGACAGGGGGGTCCTACGAGCAGTACTTC.

The V gene is TRBV4-1, the J gene TRBJ2-3; no definite D call. CDR1 and CDR2 (germline): MGHRA, YSYEKL. The CDR3 covers 9 residues. The CDR3, as DNA: TGCGGAGGCACAGATACGCAGTATTTT. Translation: CGGTDTQYF.

V usage is TRBV6-6 and J usage is TRBJ2-3, with 11 bases aligning to TRBD1. Unmatched junction bases numbered 4, after V lost 4 bases and J lost 4 bases. The CDR3 has 15 residues. Germline CDR1 MNHNY, CDR2 SVGAGI (reference sequence). CDR3 DNA sequence: TGTGCCAGCAGTTCCACGGGACAGGGGGCAGATACGCAGTATTTT. Translated, it gives CASSSTGQGADTQYF.

This clonotype turned up a few times. The gene calls are TRBV3-1 and TRBJ1-5; the D gene is possibly TRBD1 (5 bases). V was clipped by 2 bases and J by 1 base, with 6 bases between them. Germline V gene data show CDR1 as LGHDT and CDR2 as YNNKEL (reference sequence). The CDR3 is 14 amino acids. CDR3 sequence (DNA): TGTGCCAGCAGCCAAAGGGGCAGCAATCAGCCCCAGCATTTT. The encoded protein is CASSQRGSNQPQHF.

The chain carries TRBV15 and TRBJ2-1; TRBD2 matches 7 bases. The trim removed 0 bases at V and 5 bases at J, leaving 1 base unmatched. Per germline, CDR1 LNHNV and CDR2 YYDKDF (reference sequence). The CDR3 has 14 residues. Here the CDR3 DNA reads TGTGCCACCAGCAGAGATGGGACTAACAATGAGCAGTTCTTC. This sequence encodes CATSRDGTNNEQFF.

The chain has TRBV27 and TRBJ1-3; unclear D gene. V was clipped by 6 bases and J by 3 bases, with 12 bases between them. This CDR3 is 14 amino acids long. The germline V gene has CDR1 MNHEY and CDR2 SMNVEV (reference sequence). The CDR3: CASRPSGLGNTIYF. CDR3 DNA sequence: TGTGCCAGCAGACCGAGCGGTCTTGGAAACACCATATATTTT.

This chain joins TRBV3-1 and TRBJ1-6; D gene unclear. CDR1 and CDR2 from the germline V gene are LGHDT and YNNKEL (reference sequence). The CDR3 totals 15 residues. Deletions cut 0 bases from V and 11 bases from J, with 14 bases between. CDR3 DNA: TGTGCCAGCAGCCAAGAGGGCGGAACTGGGGCACCCCTCCACTTT. It translates to CASSQEGGTGAPLHF.

The rearrangement links TRBV7-6 to TRBJ2-5; 7 bases are a match to TRBD2. Germline V gene lookup returns CDR1 SGHVS and CDR2 FNYEAQ. J lost 2 bases, V lost 0 bases, and 6 bases had no gene match. This CDR3 has 16 residues. CDR3 residues: CASSLAHGGGQETQYF. The CDR3 DNA follows: TGTGCCAGCAGCTTAGCGCATGGGGGGGGGCAAGAGACCCAGTACTTC.

The chain has TRBV2 and TRBJ1-1; 8 bases fit TRBD1. Unmatched junction bases numbered 8, after V lost 7 bases and J lost 4 bases. The CDR3 consists of 14 residues. In germline, CDR1 is SNHLY, CDR2 FYNNEI. The CDR3 sequence: CASTFDRGGTEAFF. The CDR3 nucleotides read TGTGCCAGCACCTTCGACAGGGGCGGCACTGAAGCTTTCTTT. Full variable domain (rest looked up from reference TRBV2 and TRBJ1-1): EPEVTQTPSHQVTQMGQEVILRCVPISNHLYFYWYRQILGQKVEFLVSFYNNEISEKSEIFDDQFSVERPDGSNFTLKIRSTKLEDSAMYFCASTFDRGGTEAFFGQGTRLTVV.

The chain links TRBV6-1 to TRBJ2-6; D call uncertain. With 7 bases removed from V and 2 bases from J, the gap between germline ends came to 15 bases. Per germline, CDR1 MNHNS and CDR2 SASEGT. There are 16 residues in the CDR3. The CDR3 bases are TGTGCCAGCACCCCAACGAAGGACCCTGGGGCCAACGTCCTGACTTTC. Translated, it gives CASTPTKDPGANVLTF.

With regard to this clonotype: One end of the junction varies from germline; a read error may be responsible. The V gene is TRBV12-3 or TRBV12-4, the J gene TRBJ2-7; D may match TRBD1 or TRBD2 (5 bases each). The CDR3 extends over 14 amino acids. The CDR3 region is CANSGTPLGHEQYF. CDR3 bases: TGTGCCAACAGTGGGACCCCCTTAGGCCACGAGCAGTACTTC.

This sequence joins TRBV5-1 and TRBJ2-5, with TRBD2 matching over 11 bases. CDR3 length equals 18 residues. Germline V gene lookup returns CDR1 SGHRS and CDR2 YFSETQ. Germline trimming cut 0 bases from V and 0 bases from J; bases unmatched to any gene: 7. For the CDR3, the DNA is TGCGCCAGCAGCTTGGGACTAGCGGGAAGATCGTACCAAGAGACCCAGTACTTC. Translating gives CASSLGLAGRSYQETQYF.

The rearrangement joins TRBV20-1 to TRBJ1-5, with a possible D match to TRBD1 (5 bases). V was clipped by 5 bases and J by 3 bases, with 14 bases between them. The germline V gene has CDR1 DFQATT and CDR2 SNEGSKA (reference sequence). The CDR3 contains 14 residues. CDR3 loop: CSADGGTFNQPQHF. In nucleotides, the CDR3 is TGCAGTGCTGATGGGGGGACTTTCAATCAGCCCCAGCATTTT.

The chain uses TRBV6-2 or TRBV6-3 and TRBJ2-6; TRBD1 agrees at 7 bases. The junction had 1 base not matched to a gene; V was cut back by 7 bases and J by 1 base. The CDR3 consists of 14 residues. CDR1 and CDR2 (germline): MNHEY, SVGEGT. The CDR3 sequence: CASKQGSGANVLTF. The DNA of the CDR3 is TGTGCCAGCAAACAGGGGTCTGGGGCCAACGTCCTGACTTTC.

This clonotype was detected a few times. The chain employs TRBV20-1 and TRBJ2-7; 10 nucleotides match TRBD2. Per germline, CDR1 DFQATT and CDR2 SNEGSKA (reference sequence). V was clipped by 6 bases and J by 5 bases; unmatched bases: 10. CDR3 length: 14 amino acids. Written as DNA, the CDR3 is TGCAGTGCAGGGTTAGCGGGGGGTTCGCACGAGCAGTACTTC. Translated, it gives CSAGLAGGSHEQYF.